These 20 T cell receptor beta chains came from one sample sequenced in a study of tissue T cells after allogeneic stem cell transplantation. Time point here: mouse harvest day 14 after allogeneic transplant. Mouse grafts combined 10^7 T-cell-depleted bone marrow cells with 10^6 splenic CD5+ T cells. Clones were sequenced by immunoSEQ multiplex PCR, and TCRdb holds only the in-frame ones, with some missing. The repertoire has around 2,800 clones, about 48% of them found once; the top ten carry about 21%. Sequencing input: gut tissue. These receptors originate from a female BALB/c mouse given C57BL/6 T cells with graft-versus-host disease after an allogeneic hematopoietic cell transplant.

As regards this clone: The germline and genes are mouse ones. The read finishes 1 residue shy of the CDR3 end, and the germline J gene is used to complete it. J is TRBJ1-1 and V is TRBV26; 7 positions agree with TRBD1. V shed 3 bases, J shed 6 bases, and the junction held 1 base outside the gene matches. The CDR3 runs 12 residues. CDR1 KGHPV and CDR2 FQNQEV come from the germline V gene (reference sequence). This chain's CDR3 is CASSLGGPEVFF. The covered CDR3 bases are TGTGCCAGCAGTCTAGGGGGCCCAGAAGTCTTC.

Concerning this clone itself: All gene names here are mouse names. The DNA ends 1 residue before the CDR3 does, and the rest of the CDR3 is filled in from the germline J gene. The chain has TRBV26 and TRBJ2-1; 11 bases map to TRBD2. J lost 3 bases, V lost 4 bases, and 2 bases had no gene match. From germline, CDR1 is KGHPV and CDR2 FQNQEV (reference sequence). The CDR3 length is 15 residues. CDR3 bases read: TGTGCCAGCAGTCACGACTGGGGGGGCTATGCTGAGCAGTTC. Translated: CASSHDWGGYAEQF. From start to end, the CDR3 is CASSHDWGGYAEQFF.

The sample holds a few counts of this clone. Mouse gene names apply. CDR3: CASSFDGAFAETLYF. Partial CDR3 DNA: TGTGCCAGCAGCTTCGATGGGGCATTTGCAGAAACGCTGTAT. V usage is TRBV3 and J usage is TRBJ2-3; either TRBD1 or TRBD2 may fit D (5 bases each). Read data end 1 residue before the CDR3 end; the end is taken from the germline J gene. Germline-derived CDR1 and CDR2 are SNHLY and FYNGKV (reference sequence). Trimming removed 3 bases at V and 2 bases at J, with 12 bases between. The CDR3 length is 15 residues.

Worth noting for this clone: Germline and genes here are mouse. From the germline J gene comes the end of the CDR3, since the read stops 1 residue before it. V gene TRBV26 combines with J gene TRBJ2-5; D assignment may be TRBD1 or TRBD2 (6 bases each). Trimming cost V 3 bases and J 2 bases, with 15 bases left between them. Germline values: CDR1 KGHPV, CDR2 FQNQEV (reference sequence). The CDR3 spans 16 residues. CDR3 sequence: CASSLPGARGQDTQYF. The sequenced part of the CDR3 DNA is TGTGCCAGCAGTCTTCCGGGGGCGCGGGGCCAAGACACCCAGTAC.

This clone is large (0.1 to 1%) by share. Gene names and germline match the mouse. The CDR3 end lies 1 residue beyond the end of the read and is filled in from the germline J gene. The chain carries TRBV12-2 and TRBJ2-7; TRBD2 aligns across 7 bases. This CDR3 has 13 residues. Germline V CDR1 and CDR2: SGHLS, HYDKME. The junction had 4 bases not matched to a gene; V was cut back by 2 bases and J by 4 bases. CDR3 region: CASSPHWGYEQYF. The part of the CDR3 DNA that was read is TGTGCCAGCTCTCCCCACTGGGGATATGAACAGTAC.

As for this clone: Any gene name here is a mouse gene name. CDR3 region: CASSLSNTEVFF. The sequenced part of the CDR3 DNA is TGTGCCAGCAGTCTGTCCAACACAGAAGTCTTC. This chain links TRBV26 with TRBJ1-1, with no clear D. The read terminates 1 residue ahead of where the CDR3 ends, so the germline J gene completes it. The V gene lost 0 bases and the J gene lost 2 bases, with 1 base spanning the gap. Germline values: CDR1 KGHPV, CDR2 FQNQEV (reference sequence). The CDR3 length is 12 residues.

There are a few counts of this clone. All gene names here are mouse names. The CDR3 end falls 1 residue outside the read, so it is completed with the germline J gene. The chain uses TRBV4 and TRBJ2-7; D remains ambiguous. The V gene lost 5 bases and the J gene lost 4 bases, with 9 bases spanning the gap. CDR1 and CDR2 from the germline V gene are LGHDT and YNNKQL (reference sequence). The CDR3 loop spans 12 amino acids. The CDR3 sequence: CASSHLRYEQYF. The sequenced part of the CDR3 DNA is TGTGCCAGCAGCCACCTCCGGTATGAACAGTAC.

For this clone: An end of the junction does not agree with germline; a read error may underlie this. Mouse gene names and germline throughout. Sequencing ends 1 residue short of the CDR3 end; the germline J gene provides the rest. V gene TRBV26 combines with J gene TRBJ2-5; 8 nucleotides align to TRBD2. Germline V gene lookup returns CDR1 KGHPV and CDR2 FQNQEV (reference sequence). The CDR3 totals 14 residues. CDR3 loop: CARSLSGGRDPQYF. Incomplete CDR3 DNA: TGTGCCCGCAGTCTGTCGGGGGGGCGCGACCCCCAGTAC. Combining the CDR3 with reference TRBV26 and TRBJ2-5 gives the whole variable domain NSKVIQTPRYLVKGQGQKAKMRCIPEKGHPVVFWYQQNKNNEFKFLINFQNQEVLQQIDMTEKRFSAECPSNSPCSLEIQSSEAGDSALYLCARSLSGGRDPQYFGPGTRLLVL.

A word on this clone: Genes here carry mouse names. The read ends 1 residue early relative to the CDR3; the germline J gene fills the gap. V is TRBV26 and J is TRBJ2-5; D is possibly TRBD2 (6 bases). CDR3 size: 14 residues. Germline V gene sequence: CDR1 KGHPV, CDR2 FQNQEV (reference sequence). V was shortened by 2 bases and J by 3 bases, with 9 bases between the two germline ends. CDR3 DNA, as far as it was read: TGTGCCAGCAGTCTGGGGACTTTTCAAGACACCCAGTAC. It is translated as CASSLGTFQDTQY. From start to end, the CDR3 is CASSLGTFQDTQYF.

Note on this clone: The gene names here belong to mouse. The part of the CDR3 DNA that was read is TGTGCCAGCAGTGATCGGGACAGGGGGGACACCTTGTAC. This encodes CASSDRDRGDTLY. The CDR3 in its entirety is CASSDRDRGDTLYF. V gene TRBV13-3 combines with J gene TRBJ2-4, with 11 nucleotides matching TRBD1. The read terminates 1 residue ahead of where the CDR3 ends, so the germline J gene completes it. Germline trimming cut 1 base from V and 7 bases from J; bases unmatched to any gene: 2. CDR1 NNHDY and CDR2 SYVADS come from the germline V gene. CDR3 length equals 14 residues. Complete variable domain (other parts from reference TRBV13-3 and TRBJ2-4): EAAVTQSPRSKVAVTGGKVTLSCHQTNNHDYMYWYRQDTGHGLRLIHYSYVADSTEKGDIPDGYKASRPSQENFSLILELASLSQTAVYFCASSDRDRGDTLYFGAGTRLSVL.

This clone came up a few times. Mouse gene names and germline throughout. The read ends 1 residue before the CDR3 terminus; that terminus is restored from the germline J gene. The rearrangement joins TRBV26 to TRBJ2-7; a possible D gene is TRBD1 (6 bases). Per germline, CDR1 KGHPV and CDR2 FQNQEV (reference sequence). Trimming shortened V by 5 bases and J by 4 bases, and 12 bases separated the two germline ends. This CDR3 comprises 13 residues. The CDR3 DNA, read in part, is TGTGCCAGCAGTGGGACAACTGATTATGAACAGTAC. It is translated as CASSGTTDYEQY. The full CDR3 reads CASSGTTDYEQYF.

This clone was seen only a few times. Gene names follow the mouse nomenclature. CDR3: CASSLRENTLYF. CDR3 DNA (partial): TGTGCCAGCAGTCTCAGGGAGAACACCTTGTAC. The J gene is TRBJ2-4, the V gene TRBV26; D may be TRBD1 (5 bases). With the read ending 1 residue before the CDR3 end, the germline J gene is used to fill in that end. This CDR3 is 12 amino acids long. Deletions cut 3 bases from V and 6 bases from J, with 7 bases between. Germline-derived CDR1 and CDR2 are KGHPV and FQNQEV (reference sequence).

On this clone: Gene names follow the mouse nomenclature. With the read ending 1 residue before the CDR3 end, the germline J gene is used to fill in that end. This sequence joins TRBV26 and TRBJ2-2; D gene ambiguous. Looked up from germline, CDR1 is KGHPV and CDR2 is FQNQEV (reference sequence). The V end was cut by 2 bases, the J end by 1 base, with 5 bases between. The CDR3 has 14 residues. CDR3 region: CASSLEGNTGQLYF. The CDR3 bases that were read are TGTGCCAGCAGTCTGGAGGGAAACACCGGGCAGCTCTAC. Based on the CDR3 plus reference TRBV26 and TRBJ2-2, the full variable domain is NSKVIQTPRYLVKGQGQKAKMRCIPEKGHPVVFWYQQNKNNEFKFLINFQNQEVLQQIDMTEKRFSAECPSNSPCSLEIQSSEAGDSALYLCASSLEGNTGQLYFGEGSKLTVL.

On this clone: Here the gene names and germline are mouse. The read stops 1 residue short of the end of the CDR3; the missing end is completed from the germline J gene. The gene calls are TRBV26 and TRBJ2-3; D perhaps matches TRBD2 (7 bases). Germline V gene sequence: CDR1 KGHPV, CDR2 FQNQEV (reference sequence). V dropped 4 bases and J dropped 0 bases, with 14 bases sitting between them. The CDR3 contains 16 residues. The covered CDR3 bases are TGTGCCAGCAGTCGATGGGGGGCCTCTAGTGCAGAAACGCTGTAT. Residues: CASSRWGASSAETLY. The full CDR3 sequence reads CASSRWGASSAETLYF. The whole variable domain, filled in from reference TRBV26 and TRBJ2-3, reads NSKVIQTPRYLVKGQGQKAKMRCIPEKGHPVVFWYQQNKNNEFKFLINFQNQEVLQQIDMTEKRFSAECPSNSPCSLEIQSSEAGDSALYLCASSRWGASSAETLYFGSGTRLTVL.

This clone is medium-sized. Gene names refer to mouse genes. The read gets to within 1 residue of the CDR3 end, and the germline J gene fills in the rest. The chain employs TRBV3 and TRBJ1-4; maybe TRBD1 (5 bases). Trimming took 6 bases from V and 6 from J, leaving 8 bases between them. The CDR3 is made up of 12 amino acids. Germline values: CDR1 SNHLY, CDR2 FYNGKV (reference sequence). This CDR3 is CASRFRDERLFF. The sequenced CDR3 bases are TGTGCCAGCAGATTCAGGGACGAAAGATTATTT.

A word on this clone: The listed genes are named as in mouse. The CDR3 bases that were read are TGTGCTAGCAGTTTAAGCTGGGGGGTAGACACCCAGTAC. It codes for CASSLSWGVDTQY. The full-length CDR3 reads as CASSLSWGVDTQYF. The genes are TRBV29 and TRBJ2-5; the match to TRBD2 covers 8 bases. The read ends 1 residue shy of where the CDR3 ends; the end is completed using the germline J gene. Trimming cost V 2 bases and J 5 bases; bases outside gene matches: 3. The CDR3 runs 14 residues. CDR1 is MSHET and CDR2 is SYDVDS in the germline V gene. Combining the CDR3 with reference TRBV29 and TRBJ2-5 gives the whole variable domain DMKVTQMPRYLIKRMGENVLLECGQDMSHETMYWYRQDPGLGLQLIYISYDVDSNSEGDIPKGYRVSRKKREHFSLILDSAKTNQTSVYFCASSLSWGVDTQYFGPGTRLLVL.

Notes on this clone: Germline and genes here are mouse. CDR3 in amino acids: CASSIEGTGGYEQYF. CDR3 DNA, as far as it was read: TGTGCCAGCAGTATAGAAGGGACTGGGGGATATGAACAGTAC. This chain links TRBV19 with TRBJ2-7, with 11 nucleotides matching TRBD2. The read ends 1 residue before the CDR3 terminus; that terminus is restored from the germline J gene. Germline CDR1 and CDR2: FNHDT and SITEND (reference sequence). The CDR3 length is 15 residues. J lost 4 bases, V lost 0 bases, and 3 bases had no gene match.

For this clone: Each gene name is a mouse one. Partial CDR3 DNA: TGTGCTAGCAGTAGGAGGGGGCCGAACACAGAAGTCTTC. Encoded protein: CASSRRGPNTEVF. In full, the CDR3 reads CASSRRGPNTEVFF. The genes are TRBV17 and TRBJ1-1; 7 bases are shared with TRBD1. The read comes to an end 1 residue before the CDR3 does, leaving the germline J gene to fill in the end. The CDR3 runs to 14 residues. J lost 1 base, V lost 3 bases, and 2 bases had no gene match. Germline-derived CDR1 and CDR2 are MNHDT and YYDKIL.

Details on this clone: Genes and germline come from the mouse. Read coverage stops 1 residue before the CDR3 terminus; the germline J gene supplies the remainder. The genes are TRBV2 and TRBJ2-5; D might be TRBD1 (7 bases). The CDR3 is 14 residues long. The V gene's germline CDR1 is LGHNA and CDR2 YSYQKL. Deletions cut 0 bases from V and 7 bases from J, with 11 bases between. The CDR3 is CASSQDKGANTQYF. The covered CDR3 bases are TGTGCCAGCAGCCAAGACAAGGGGGCGAACACCCAGTAC.

With regard to this clone: The gene symbols are mouse symbols. The CDR3 end falls 1 residue outside the read, so it is completed with the germline J gene. The chain combines TRBV26 with TRBJ2-7, with a weak D call TRBD1 (6 bases). The CDR3 extends over 12 amino acids. The germline gives CDR1 KGHPV, CDR2 FQNQEV (reference sequence). V gave up 6 bases and J gave up 3 bases, with 9 bases separating them. The sequenced part of the CDR3 DNA is TGTGCCAGCAGCCGGGACAACTATGAACAGTAC. Translated, it gives CASSRDNYEQY. The full CDR3 protein reads CASSRDNYEQYF.